A single sample gave rise to the 12 T cell receptor beta chains below, sequenced in a study of control samples from healthy donors and cancer patients. TCRdb's table, derived via immunoSEQ multiplex PCR, lists solely in-frame clones and lacks some. The table records 80,000 to 100,000 clones, almost 90% of them present only once. The sample was blood. All receptors come from a man between 25 and 39 years old in good health.

This clone was observed a single time. The genes are TRBV18 and TRBJ2-7; the D is unclear. From germline, CDR1 is KGHSH and CDR2 LQKENI. This CDR3 has 13 residues. The V end was cut by 2 bases, the J end by 5 bases, with 10 bases between. CDR3 in DNA: TGTGCCAGCTCACCAGAGTTATCGAACGAGCAGTACTTC. It specifies CASSPELSNEQYF.

The chain uses TRBV20-1 and TRBJ2-5; D is unresolved. The germline V gene encodes CDR1 DFQATT and CDR2 SNEGSKA (reference sequence). V was clipped by 2 bases and J by 5 bases, with 6 bases between them. The CDR3 is 11 amino acids. The CDR3 protein is CSARIGETQYF. The CDR3 coding sequence is TGCAGTGCTAGAATCGGGGAGACCCAGTACTTC.

V is TRBV14 and J is TRBJ1-5; D gene uncertain. Germline CDR1 is SGHDN and CDR2 is FVKESK. The CDR3 loop spans 13 amino acids. The V end was cut by 1 base, the J end by 6 bases, with 7 bases between. The CDR3 DNA follows: TGTGCCAGCAGCCAAGGAGGGTTTCAGCCCCAGCATTTT. Translating it yields CASSQGGFQPQHF.

The chain couples TRBV5-4 to TRBJ2-2; D might be TRBD1 (5 bases). In germline, CDR1 is SGHNT, CDR2 YYREEE (reference sequence). The CDR3 runs 15 residues. V dropped 1 base and J dropped 1 base, with 8 bases sitting between them. CDR3 residues: CASSLMGRNTGELFF. The CDR3, as DNA: TGTGCCAGCAGCTTGATGGGGCGGAACACCGGGGAGCTGTTTTTT.

The rearrangement links TRBV3-1 (or the pseudogene TRBV3-2) to TRBJ2-7; unclear D gene. Trimming stripped 1 base from V and 1 base from J, with 8 bases between. This CDR3 contains 14 residues. Germline V gives CDR1 LGHDT, CDR2 YNNKEL (reference sequence). The CDR3 reads CASSQASQSYEQYF. The DNA of the CDR3 is TGTGCCAGCAGCCAAGCTTCTCAGTCCTACGAGCAGTACTTC.

J is TRBJ2-7 and V is TRBV9; no firm D call. The CDR3 has 14 amino acids. Trimming removed 1 base at V and 0 bases at J, with 8 bases between. Germline V gene lookup returns CDR1 SGDLS and CDR2 YYNGEE. CDR3 loop: CASSVYPSSYEQYF. The CDR3 DNA reads as TGTGCCAGCAGCGTATATCCGAGCTCCTACGAGCAGTACTTC.

The V and J genes are TRBV7-9 and TRBJ2-7, with D uncertain. The V gene's germline CDR1 is SEHNR and CDR2 FQNEAQ (reference sequence). The V end was cut by 1 base, the J end by 4 bases, with 5 bases between. The CDR3 is 12 residues long. In nucleotides, the CDR3 is TGTGCCAGCAGCTTAGGGGCTTACGAGCAGTACTTC. This gives the protein CASSLGAYEQYF.

The chain uses TRBV6-2 or TRBV6-3 and TRBJ1-2; TRBD1 might be the D (5 bases). Germline values: CDR1 MNHEY, CDR2 SVGEGT. The CDR3 spans 14 residues. Trimming stripped 1 base from V and 4 bases from J, with 10 bases between. The CDR3 here is CASSYWRGGYGYTF. For the CDR3, the DNA is TGTGCCAGCAGTTACTGGCGGGGCGGCTATGGCTACACCTTC.

This chain links TRBV6-1 with TRBJ1-6; D unclear. Trimming left V 3 bases short and J 2 bases short, with 2 bases between. Germline CDR1 and CDR2: MNHNS and SASEGT. This CDR3 has 13 amino acids. The CDR3 bases are TGTGCCAGCAGTGACACCTATAATTCACCCCTCCACTTT. The encoded protein is CASSDTYNSPLHF.

The V gene is TRBV12-3 or TRBV12-4, the J gene TRBJ2-7; possibly TRBD2 for D (6 bases). The CDR3 contains 13 residues. Trimming removed 6 bases at V and 3 bases at J, with 12 bases between. The CDR3 nucleotides read TGTGCCAGCAGACTAGAGGAGGGCTACGAGCAGTACTTC. It is translated as CASRLEEGYEQYF.

The chain carries TRBV10-3 and TRBJ1-4; TRBD1 might be the D (6 bases). CDR3 length: 14 residues. In germline, CDR1 is ENHRY, CDR2 SYGVKD. V dropped 10 bases and J dropped 2 bases, with 14 bases sitting between them. The CDR3, as DNA: TGTGCCACCGCGAAGGGGGACACTAATGAAAAACTGTTTTTT. This codes for CATAKGDTNEKLFF.

The rearrangement uses TRBV18 and TRBJ1-1; D is uncertain. V was shortened by 3 bases and J by 0 bases, with 8 bases between the two germline ends. The germline V gene has CDR1 KGHSH and CDR2 LQKENI. This CDR3 region has 14 residues. CDR3 nucleotides: TGTGCCAGCTCACCGGCTATCATGAACACTGAAGCTTTCTTT. Its translation: CASSPAIMNTEAFF.